This T cell receptor (beta chain) is drawn from a study of blood T cell repertoires in COVID-19. Recruits, aged about 18 to 90 years, lived in some 25 US areas. The germline CDR1 and CDR2 sequences are MNHEY and SVGAGI. The CDR3 has 16 residues. V lost 2 bases, J lost 6 bases, and 16 bases lay in between. Profiling relied on immunoSEQ multiplex PCR, and the TCRdb table lists in-frame clones only, not all of them. The sample yields 300,000 or so clones, nearly 90% seen once. The J gene is TRBJ2-2, the V gene TRBV6-5, with D possibly TRBD1 on 7 matching bases. The sample consisted of PBMCs or T cells enriched from blood (not recorded which). The TCR sequence derives from a woman in her twenties or thirties who had recovered from COVID-19. Here the CDR3 DNA reads TGTGCCAGCAGTTACGGAGGGACAGCGAGTTCCGGGGAGCTGTTTTTT. Amino acid sequence: CASSYGGTASSGELFF.